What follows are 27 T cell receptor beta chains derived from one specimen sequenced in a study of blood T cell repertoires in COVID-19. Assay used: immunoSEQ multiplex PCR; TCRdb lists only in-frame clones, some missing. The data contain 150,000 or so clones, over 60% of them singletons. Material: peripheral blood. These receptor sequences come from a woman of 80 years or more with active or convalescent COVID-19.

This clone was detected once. The CDR3 DNA is TGTGCCAGCAGCGACCAGGGGGCGCTTAGTAACACCATATATTTT. It translates to CASSDQGALSNTIYF. V is TRBV9 and J is TRBJ1-3; 8 bases align to TRBD1. Losses at the gene ends were 3 bases for V and 7 bases for J; bases not matched to a gene: 9. CDR1 is SGDLS, CDR2 YYNGEE, per germline. The CDR3 has 15 amino acids.

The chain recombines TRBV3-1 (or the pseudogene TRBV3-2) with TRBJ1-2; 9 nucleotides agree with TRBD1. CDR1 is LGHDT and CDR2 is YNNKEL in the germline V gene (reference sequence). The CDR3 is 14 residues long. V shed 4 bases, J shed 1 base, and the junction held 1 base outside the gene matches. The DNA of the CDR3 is TGTGCCAGCAGCCGGGGACAGGGTAACTATGGCTACACCTTC. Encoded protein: CASSRGQGNYGYTF.

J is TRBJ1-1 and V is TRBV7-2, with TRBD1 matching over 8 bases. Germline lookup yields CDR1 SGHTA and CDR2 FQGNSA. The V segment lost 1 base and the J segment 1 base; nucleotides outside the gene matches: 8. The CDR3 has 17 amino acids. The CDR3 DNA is TGTGCCAGCAGCTTAGGCTCAGGGGGCATAGGGAACACTGAAGCTTTCTTT. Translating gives CASSLGSGGIGNTEAFF.

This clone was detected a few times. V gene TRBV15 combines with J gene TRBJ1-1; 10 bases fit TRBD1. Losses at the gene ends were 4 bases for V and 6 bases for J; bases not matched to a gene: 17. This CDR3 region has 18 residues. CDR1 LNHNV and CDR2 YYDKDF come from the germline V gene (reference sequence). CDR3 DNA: TGTGCCACCAGCACCAGAATGGTAGGGACAGGGGTAAATCCTGAAGCTTTCTTT. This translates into CATSTRMVGTGVNPEAFF.

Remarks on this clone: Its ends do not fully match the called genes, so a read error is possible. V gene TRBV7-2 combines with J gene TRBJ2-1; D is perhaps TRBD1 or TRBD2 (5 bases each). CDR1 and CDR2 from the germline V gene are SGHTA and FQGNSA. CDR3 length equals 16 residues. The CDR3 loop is CASSLARGRVVNEQFF. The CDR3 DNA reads TGTGCCAGCAGCCTAGCAAGGGGCAGGGTAGTCAATGAGCAGTTCTTC.

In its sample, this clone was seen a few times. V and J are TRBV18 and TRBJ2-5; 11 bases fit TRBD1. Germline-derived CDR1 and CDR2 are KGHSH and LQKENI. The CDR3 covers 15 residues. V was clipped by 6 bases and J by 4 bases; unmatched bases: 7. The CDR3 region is CASSNRTGGGETQYF. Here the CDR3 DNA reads TGTGCCAGCTCCAACCGGACAGGGGGCGGAGAGACCCAGTACTTC.

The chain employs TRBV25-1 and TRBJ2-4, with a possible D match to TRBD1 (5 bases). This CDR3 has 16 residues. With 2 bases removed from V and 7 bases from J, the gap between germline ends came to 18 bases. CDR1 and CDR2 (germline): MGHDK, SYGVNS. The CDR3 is CASSEGVRARVNIQYF. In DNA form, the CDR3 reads TGTGCCAGCAGTGAAGGGGTAAGGGCCAGGGTGAACATTCAGTACTTC. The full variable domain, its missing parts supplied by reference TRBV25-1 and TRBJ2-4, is EADIYQTPRYLVIGTGKKITLECSQTMGHDKMYWYQQDPGMELHLIHYSYGVNSTEKGDLSSESTVSRIRTEHFPLTLESARPSHTSQYLCASSEGVRARVNIQYFGAGTRLSVL.

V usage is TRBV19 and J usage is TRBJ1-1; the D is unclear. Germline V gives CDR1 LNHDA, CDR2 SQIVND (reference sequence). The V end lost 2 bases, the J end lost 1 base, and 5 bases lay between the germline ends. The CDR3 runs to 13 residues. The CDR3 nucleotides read TGTGCCAGTAGTATATCACAGAACACTGAAGCTTTCTTT. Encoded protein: CASSISQNTEAFF.

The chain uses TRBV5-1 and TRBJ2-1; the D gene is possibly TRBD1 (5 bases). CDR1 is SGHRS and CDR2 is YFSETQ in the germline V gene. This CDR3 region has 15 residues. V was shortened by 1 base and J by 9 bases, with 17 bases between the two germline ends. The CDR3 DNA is TGCGCCAGCAGCTTGTTTAATCGTGATACAGGTGAGCAGTTCTTC. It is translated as CASSLFNRDTGEQFF.

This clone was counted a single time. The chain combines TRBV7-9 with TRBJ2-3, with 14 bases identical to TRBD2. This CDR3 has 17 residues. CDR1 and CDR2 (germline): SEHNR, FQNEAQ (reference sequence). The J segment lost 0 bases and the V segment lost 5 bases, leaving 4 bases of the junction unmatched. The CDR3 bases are TGTGCCAGCAGCCGGACTAGCGGGGGGACTAGCACAGATACGCAGTATTTT. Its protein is CASSRTSGGTSTDTQYF.

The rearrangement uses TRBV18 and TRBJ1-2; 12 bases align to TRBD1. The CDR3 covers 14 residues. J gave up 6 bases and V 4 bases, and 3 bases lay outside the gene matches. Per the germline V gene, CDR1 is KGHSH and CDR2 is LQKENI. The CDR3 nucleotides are TGTGCCAGCTCACAAGGGACAGGGGGCGATGGCTACACCTTC. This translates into CASSQGTGGDGYTF.

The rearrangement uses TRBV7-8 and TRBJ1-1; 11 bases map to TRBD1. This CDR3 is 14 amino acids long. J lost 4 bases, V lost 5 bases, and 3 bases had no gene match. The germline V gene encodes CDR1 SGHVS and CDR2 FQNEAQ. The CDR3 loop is CASSRGTGGTEAFF. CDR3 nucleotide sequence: TGTGCCAGCAGCAGAGGGACAGGGGGCACTGAAGCTTTCTTT.

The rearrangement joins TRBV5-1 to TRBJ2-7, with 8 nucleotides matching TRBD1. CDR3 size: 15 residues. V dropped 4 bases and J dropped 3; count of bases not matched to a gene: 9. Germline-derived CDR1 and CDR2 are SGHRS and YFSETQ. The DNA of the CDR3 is TGCGCCAGCAGCGTCCAACAGGGGGGCGGCTACGAGCAGTACTTC. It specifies CASSVQQGGGYEQYF.

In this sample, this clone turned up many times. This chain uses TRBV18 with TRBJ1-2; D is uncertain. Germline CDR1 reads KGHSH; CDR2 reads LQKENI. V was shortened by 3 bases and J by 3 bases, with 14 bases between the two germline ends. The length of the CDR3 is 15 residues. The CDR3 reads CASSPNTGSYYGYTF. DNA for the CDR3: TGTGCCAGCTCACCGAACACCGGGAGCTACTATGGCTACACCTTC.

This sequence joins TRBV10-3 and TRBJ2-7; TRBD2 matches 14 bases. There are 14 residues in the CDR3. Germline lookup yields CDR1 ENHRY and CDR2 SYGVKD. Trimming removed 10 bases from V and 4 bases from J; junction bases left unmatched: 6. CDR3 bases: TGTGCCACCCGACTAGCGGGGGGGCAGTACGAGCAGTACTTC. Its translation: CATRLAGGQYEQYF.

Here the CDR3 DNA reads TGTGCCTGGAGTGTAGGGACAGGGAGCACAGATACGCAGTATTTT. Translated, it gives CAWSVGTGSTDTQYF. This chain links TRBV30 with TRBJ2-3; the match to TRBD1 covers 9 bases. The ends lost 0 bases at V and 0 bases at J; junction bases unmatched: 1. Germline loops: CDR1 GTSNPN, CDR2 SVGIG (reference sequence). CDR3 length equals 15 residues.

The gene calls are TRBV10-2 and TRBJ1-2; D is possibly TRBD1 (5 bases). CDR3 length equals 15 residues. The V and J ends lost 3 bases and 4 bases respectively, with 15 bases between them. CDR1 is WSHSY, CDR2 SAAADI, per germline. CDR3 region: CASSELGGFGYGYTF. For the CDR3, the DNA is TGCGCCAGCAGTGAACTGGGGGGATTTGGCTATGGCTACACCTTC.

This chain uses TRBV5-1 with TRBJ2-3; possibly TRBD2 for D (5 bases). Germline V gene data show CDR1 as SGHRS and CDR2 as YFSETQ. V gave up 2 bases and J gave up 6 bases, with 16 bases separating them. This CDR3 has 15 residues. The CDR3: CASSFRGLDGDTQYF. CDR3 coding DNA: TGCGCCAGCAGCTTCCGGGGTCTCGACGGGGATACGCAGTATTTT.

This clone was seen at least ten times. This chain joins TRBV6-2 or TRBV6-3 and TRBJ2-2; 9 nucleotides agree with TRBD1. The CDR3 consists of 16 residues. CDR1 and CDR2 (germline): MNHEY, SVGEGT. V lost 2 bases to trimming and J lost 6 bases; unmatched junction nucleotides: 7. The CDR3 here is CASSYHRDRVSGELFF. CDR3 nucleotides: TGTGCCAGCAGTTACCACCGGGACAGGGTCTCCGGGGAGCTGTTTTTT.

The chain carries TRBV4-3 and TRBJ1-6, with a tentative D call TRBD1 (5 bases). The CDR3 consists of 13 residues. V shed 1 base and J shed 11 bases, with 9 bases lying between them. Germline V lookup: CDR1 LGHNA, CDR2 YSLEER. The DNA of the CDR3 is TGCGCCAGCAGCCAAGTAAAGGGGACACCCCTCCACTTT. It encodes CASSQVKGTPLHF.

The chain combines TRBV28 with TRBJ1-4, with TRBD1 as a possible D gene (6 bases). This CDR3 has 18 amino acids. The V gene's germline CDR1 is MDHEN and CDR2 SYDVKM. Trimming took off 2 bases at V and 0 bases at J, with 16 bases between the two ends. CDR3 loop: CASSLHKGGLATNEKLFF. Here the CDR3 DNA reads TGTGCCAGCAGTTTACACAAGGGGGGGCTAGCAACTAATGAAAAACTGTTTTTT.

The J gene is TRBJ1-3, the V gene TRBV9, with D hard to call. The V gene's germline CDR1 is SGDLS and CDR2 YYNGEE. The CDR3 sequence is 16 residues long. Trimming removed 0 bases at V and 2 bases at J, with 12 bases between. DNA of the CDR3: TGTGCCAGCAGCGTAGCCGGCGAGGAGGCTGGAAACACCATATATTTT. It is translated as CASSVAGEEAGNTIYF.

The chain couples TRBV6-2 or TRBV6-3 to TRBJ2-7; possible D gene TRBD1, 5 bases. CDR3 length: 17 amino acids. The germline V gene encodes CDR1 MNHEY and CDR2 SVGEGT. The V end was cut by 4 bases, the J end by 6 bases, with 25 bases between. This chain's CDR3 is CASSSPLGRVRVGEQYF. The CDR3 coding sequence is TGTGCCAGCAGTTCTCCACTGGGGCGAGTTCGCGTTGGCGAGCAGTACTTC.

Written as DNA, the CDR3 is TGTGCCAGCACCCTAGGCCAGGGGAACTATGGCTACACCTTC. The encoded protein is CASTLGQGNYGYTF. This chain joins TRBV27 and TRBJ1-2, with a possible D match to TRBD1 (6 bases). Germline CDR1 MNHEY, CDR2 SMNVEV (reference sequence). CDR3 length equals 14 residues. The V end lost 7 bases, the J end lost 2 bases, and 14 bases lay between the germline ends.

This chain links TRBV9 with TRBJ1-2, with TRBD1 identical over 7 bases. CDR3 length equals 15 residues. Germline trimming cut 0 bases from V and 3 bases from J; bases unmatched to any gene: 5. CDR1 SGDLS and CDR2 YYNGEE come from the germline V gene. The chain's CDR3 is CASSVGTGADYGYTF. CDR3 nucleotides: TGTGCCAGCAGCGTAGGAACAGGGGCAGACTATGGCTACACCTTC.

DNA for the CDR3: TGCGCCAGCAGGACTGGTGGTTATGGCTACACCTTC. It codes for CASRTGGYGYTF. The chain carries TRBV10-2 and TRBJ1-2; D not resolved. The V end lost 6 bases, the J end lost 5 bases, and 10 bases lay between the germline ends. Germline assignment: CDR1 WSHSY and CDR2 SAAADI. The CDR3 runs 12 residues.

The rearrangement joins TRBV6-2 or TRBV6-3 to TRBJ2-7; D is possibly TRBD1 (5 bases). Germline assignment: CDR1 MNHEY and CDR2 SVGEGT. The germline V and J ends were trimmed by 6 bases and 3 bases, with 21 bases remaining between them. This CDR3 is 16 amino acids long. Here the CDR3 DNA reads TGTGCCAGCAGACCTCCGGCACAGGCCAGGGACTACGAGCAGTACTTC. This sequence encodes CASRPPAQARDYEQYF.